This T cell receptor (beta chain) was profiled in a study of blood T cell repertoires in COVID-19. For the study at large: COVID-19 samples, acute and convalescent, were from the United States, Italy and Spain. Nucleic acid was either cDNA or gDNA, and it came from T cells, B-cell-depleted T cells, or PBMCs.

Per the study methods: Cell counts per sample came from amplifying reference gene primers. Assay used: immunoSEQ multiplex PCR; TCRdb lists only in-frame clones, some missing. V and J calls and clone size are given by that table; D and trimming were obtained from the DNA. The data contain fewer than 85,000 clones, about 70% of them singletons. The CDR3 sequence is 16 residues long. Per the germline V gene, CDR1 is SEHNR and CDR2 is FQNEAQ (reference sequence). Trimming stripped 6 bases from V and 4 bases from J, with 19 bases between. The chain uses TRBV7-9 and TRBJ2-1; TRBD2 might be the D (6 bases). The receptor comes from a man aged 60 to 69 with acute or convalescent COVID-19. Specimen: peripheral blood. The CDR3 nucleotides read TGTGCCAGCAGTCCCCTCTCTGGCGGGGTATACAATGAGCAGTTCTTC. This gives the protein CASSPLSGGVYNEQFF.